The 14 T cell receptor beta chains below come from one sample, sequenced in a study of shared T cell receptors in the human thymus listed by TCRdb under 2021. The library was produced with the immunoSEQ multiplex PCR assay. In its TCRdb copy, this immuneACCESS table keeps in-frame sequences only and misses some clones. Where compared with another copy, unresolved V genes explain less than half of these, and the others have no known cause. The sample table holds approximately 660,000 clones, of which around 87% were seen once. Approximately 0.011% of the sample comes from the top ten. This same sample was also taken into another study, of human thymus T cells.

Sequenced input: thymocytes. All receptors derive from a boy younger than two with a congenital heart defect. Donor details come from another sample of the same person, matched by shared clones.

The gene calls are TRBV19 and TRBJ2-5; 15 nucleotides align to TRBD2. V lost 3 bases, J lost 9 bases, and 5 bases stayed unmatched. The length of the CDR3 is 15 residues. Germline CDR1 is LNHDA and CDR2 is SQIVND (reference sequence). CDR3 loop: CASSIGLAGGGAQYF. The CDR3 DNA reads TGTGCCAGTAGTATTGGACTAGCGGGAGGGGGGGCCCAGTACTTC.

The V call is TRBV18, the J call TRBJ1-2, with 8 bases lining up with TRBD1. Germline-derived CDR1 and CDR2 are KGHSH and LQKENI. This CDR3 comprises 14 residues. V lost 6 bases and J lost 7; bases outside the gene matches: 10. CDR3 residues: CASSPTGGTGGYTF. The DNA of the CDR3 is TGTGCCAGCTCGCCTACAGGGGGAACGGGTGGCTACACCTTC. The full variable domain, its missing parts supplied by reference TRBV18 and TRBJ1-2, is NAGVMQNPRHLVRRRGQEARLRCSPMKGHSHVYWYRQLPEEGLKFMVYLQKENIIDESGMPKERFSAEFPKEGPSILRIQQVVRGDSAAYFCASSPTGGTGGYTFGSGTRLTVV.

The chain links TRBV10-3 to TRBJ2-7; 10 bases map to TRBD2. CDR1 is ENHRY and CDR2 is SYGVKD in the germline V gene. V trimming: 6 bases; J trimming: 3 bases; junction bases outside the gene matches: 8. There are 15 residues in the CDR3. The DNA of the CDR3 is TGTGCCATCAGCTCCGGACTAGCGGTTAACTACGAGCAGTACTTC. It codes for CAISSGLAVNYEQYF.

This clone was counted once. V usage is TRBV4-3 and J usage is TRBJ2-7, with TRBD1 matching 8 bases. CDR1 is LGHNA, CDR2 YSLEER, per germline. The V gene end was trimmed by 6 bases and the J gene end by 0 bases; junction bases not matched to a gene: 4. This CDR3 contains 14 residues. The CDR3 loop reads CASSWDRNSYEQYF. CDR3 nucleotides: TGCGCCAGCAGTTGGGACAGGAACTCCTACGAGCAGTACTTC.

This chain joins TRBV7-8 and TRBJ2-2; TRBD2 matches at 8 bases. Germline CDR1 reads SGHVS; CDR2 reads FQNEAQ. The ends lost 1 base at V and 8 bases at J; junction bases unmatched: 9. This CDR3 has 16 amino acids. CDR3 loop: CASSLGQRERLGELFF. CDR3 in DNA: TGTGCCAGCAGCTTAGGCCAGCGGGAGAGGCTGGGGGAGCTGTTTTTT.

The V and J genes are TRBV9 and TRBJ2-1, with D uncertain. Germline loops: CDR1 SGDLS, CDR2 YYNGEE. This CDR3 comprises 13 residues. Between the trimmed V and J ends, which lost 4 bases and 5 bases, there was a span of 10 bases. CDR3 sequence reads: CASSITTNNEQFF. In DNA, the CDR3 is TGTGCCAGCAGCATCACTACCAACAATGAGCAGTTCTTC. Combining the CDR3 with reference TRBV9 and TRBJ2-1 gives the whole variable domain DSGVTQTPKHLITATGQRVTLRCSPRSGDLSVYWYQQSLDQGLQFLIQYYNGEERAKGNILERFSAQQFPDLHSELNLSSLELGDSALYFCASSITTNNEQFFGPGTRLTVL.

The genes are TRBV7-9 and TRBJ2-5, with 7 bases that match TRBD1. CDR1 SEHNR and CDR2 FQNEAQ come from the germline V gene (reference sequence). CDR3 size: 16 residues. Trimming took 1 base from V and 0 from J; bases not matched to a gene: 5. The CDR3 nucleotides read TGTGCCAGCAGCTTAGTGGGACAGCTAGACCAAGAGACCCAGTACTTC. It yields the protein CASSLVGQLDQETQYF.

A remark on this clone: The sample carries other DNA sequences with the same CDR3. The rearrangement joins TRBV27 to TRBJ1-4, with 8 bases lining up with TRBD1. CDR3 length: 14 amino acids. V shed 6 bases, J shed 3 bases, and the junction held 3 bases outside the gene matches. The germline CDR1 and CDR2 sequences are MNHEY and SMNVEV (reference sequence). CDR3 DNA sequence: TGTGCCAGCAGCCCACAGGGGGCTAATGAAAAACTGTTTTTT. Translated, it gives CASSPQGANEKLFF.

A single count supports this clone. DNA for the CDR3: TGTGCCAGTAGCAGGACAGGCGCCGGCAATCAGCCCCAGCATTTT. Translated, it gives CASSRTGAGNQPQHF. The J gene is TRBJ1-5, the V gene TRBV19, with TRBD1 identical over 7 bases. The CDR3 spans 15 residues. V shed 6 bases and J 2 bases; nucleotides not matched to a gene: 7. Germline CDR1 LNHDA, CDR2 SQIVND (reference sequence).

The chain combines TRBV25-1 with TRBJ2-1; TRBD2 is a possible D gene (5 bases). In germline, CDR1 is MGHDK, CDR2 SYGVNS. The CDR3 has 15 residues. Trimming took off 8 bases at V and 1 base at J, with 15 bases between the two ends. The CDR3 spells CASGGLGISYNEQFF. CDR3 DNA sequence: TGTGCCAGCGGAGGTCTGGGGATTTCCTACAATGAGCAGTTCTTC.

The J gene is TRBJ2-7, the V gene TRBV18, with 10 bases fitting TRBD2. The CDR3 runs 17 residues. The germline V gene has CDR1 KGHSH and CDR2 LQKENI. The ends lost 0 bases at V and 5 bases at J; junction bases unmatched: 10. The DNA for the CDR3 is TGTGCCAGCTCACCACCAGGTCTAGCGGGAGCACGCAACGAGCAGTACTTC. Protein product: CASSPPGLAGARNEQYF.

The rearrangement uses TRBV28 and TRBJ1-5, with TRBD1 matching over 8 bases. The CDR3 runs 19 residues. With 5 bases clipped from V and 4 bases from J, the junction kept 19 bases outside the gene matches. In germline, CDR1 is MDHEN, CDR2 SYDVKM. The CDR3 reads CASSPGAGGPPGKNQPQHF. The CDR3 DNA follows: TGTGCCAGCAGTCCCGGGGCAGGGGGCCCCCCGGGAAAAAATCAGCCCCAGCATTTT.

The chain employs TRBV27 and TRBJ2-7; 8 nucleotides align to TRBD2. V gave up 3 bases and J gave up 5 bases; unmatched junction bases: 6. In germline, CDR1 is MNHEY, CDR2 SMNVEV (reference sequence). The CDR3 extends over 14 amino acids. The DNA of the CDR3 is TGTGCCAGCAGTTTGGGGACTAGTTTCGACGAGCAGTACTTC. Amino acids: CASSLGTSFDEQYF.

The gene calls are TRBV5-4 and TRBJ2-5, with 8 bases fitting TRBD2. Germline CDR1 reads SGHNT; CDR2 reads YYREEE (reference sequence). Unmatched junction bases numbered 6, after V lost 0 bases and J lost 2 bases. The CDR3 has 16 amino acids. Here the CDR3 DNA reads TGTGCCAGCAGCTTGGGCGGGAGGCCTGGGCAAGAGACCCAGTACTTC. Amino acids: CASSLGGRPGQETQYF.